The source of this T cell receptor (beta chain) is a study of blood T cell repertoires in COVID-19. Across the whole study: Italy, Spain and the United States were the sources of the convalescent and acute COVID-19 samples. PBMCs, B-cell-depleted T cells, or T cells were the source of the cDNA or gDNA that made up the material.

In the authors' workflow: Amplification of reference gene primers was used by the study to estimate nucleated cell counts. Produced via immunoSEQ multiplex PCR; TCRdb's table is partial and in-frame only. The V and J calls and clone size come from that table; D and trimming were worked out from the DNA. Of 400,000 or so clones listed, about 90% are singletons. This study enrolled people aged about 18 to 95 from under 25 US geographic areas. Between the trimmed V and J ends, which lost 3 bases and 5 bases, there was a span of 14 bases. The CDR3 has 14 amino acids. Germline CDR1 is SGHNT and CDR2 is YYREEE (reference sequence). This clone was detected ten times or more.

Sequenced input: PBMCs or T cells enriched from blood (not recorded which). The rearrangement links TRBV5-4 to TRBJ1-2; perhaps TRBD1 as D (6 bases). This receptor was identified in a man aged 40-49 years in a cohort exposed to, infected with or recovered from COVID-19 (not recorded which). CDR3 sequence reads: CASSSTTGLYGYTF. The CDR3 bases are TGTGCCAGCAGCTCGACGACAGGCCTATATGGCTACACCTTC.